The 28 T cell receptor beta chains below were found in one sample sequenced in a study of cytomegalovirus exposure and HLA in healthy donors. It was with 60 Vbeta and 13 Jbeta primers that the PCR ran. Measured with immunoSEQ multiplex PCR; TCRdb has only the in-frame clones, and not every one. The profile covers some 220,000 clones, with 85% to 90% appearing a single time and 0.9% to 1.1% taken by the ten largest. The sample consisted of PBMCs. The receptors were gathered from a young woman in good health and CMV-seronegative.

CDR3 in amino acids: CATSRDHYEQYF. CDR3 nucleotide sequence: TGTGCCACCAGCAGAGATCACTACGAGCAGTACTTC. The chain has TRBV15 and TRBJ2-7; D is ambiguous. V was shortened by 0 bases and J by 3 bases, with 3 bases between the two germline ends. The CDR3 is 12 residues long. Germline V gene data show CDR1 as LNHNV and CDR2 as YYDKDF (reference sequence).

This chain joins TRBV9 and TRBJ2-7; 7 nucleotides line up with TRBD2. The CDR3 has 15 amino acids. Germline V gene lookup returns CDR1 SGDLS and CDR2 YYNGEE. The V and J ends lost 0 bases and 4 bases, in that order; junction bases with no gene match: 7. CDR3 nucleotide sequence: TGTGCCAGCAGCGTAGGTAGATCTAGCGGTTACGAGCAGTACTTC. Protein product: CASSVGRSSGYEQYF.

This chain connects TRBV7-8 to TRBJ1-6; D unresolved. The germline gives CDR1 SGHVS, CDR2 FQNEAQ. The CDR3 is 18 residues long. Trimming stripped 2 bases from V and 0 bases from J, with 14 bases between. CDR3 region: CASSLNLLRSSYNSPLHF. CDR3 bases: TGTGCCAGCAGCTTAAATCTTCTTCGGAGCTCCTATAATTCACCCCTCCACTTT.

The CDR3 bases are TGTGCCAGCAGTGAAGCCAAGGGGGCGAGACAGCCCCAGCATTTT. Residues: CASSEAKGARQPQHF. The chain is built from TRBV2 and TRBJ1-5; TRBD1 matches 7 bases. Losses at the gene ends were 0 bases for V and 7 bases for J; bases not matched to a gene: 6. CDR1 SNHLY and CDR2 FYNNEI come from the germline V gene. The CDR3 totals 15 residues. The full variable domain, its missing parts supplied by reference TRBV2 and TRBJ1-5, is EPEVTQTPSHQVTQMGQEVILRCVPISNHLYFYWYRQILGQKVEFLVSFYNNEISEKSEIFDDQFSVERPDGSNFTLKIRSTKLEDSAMYFCASSEAKGARQPQHFGDGTRLSIL.

The chain uses TRBV18 and TRBJ2-7; TRBD2 is a possible D gene (6 bases). Looked up from germline, CDR1 is KGHSH and CDR2 is LQKENI. V dropped 4 bases and J dropped 3 bases, with 19 bases sitting between them. This CDR3 spans 16 amino acids. CDR3 sequence: CASSLTVGGMSYEQYF. As DNA, the CDR3 is TGTGCCAGCTCACTTACCGTCGGGGGAATGAGCTACGAGCAGTACTTC.

The chain couples TRBV6-5 to TRBJ2-7; tentative D call: TRBD1 (6 bases). Deletions cut 0 bases from V and 6 bases from J, with 9 bases between. The CDR3 length is 13 residues. Germline-derived CDR1 and CDR2 are MNHEY and SVGAGI. CDR3 DNA: TGTGCCAGCAGTTACTCCCAGGGGCTCGAGCAGTACTTC. It codes for CASSYSQGLEQYF.

The chain combines TRBV6-6 with TRBJ2-7; TRBD2 matches 12 bases. V gave up 2 bases and J gave up 0 bases; unmatched junction bases: 2. The germline V gene has CDR1 MNHNY and CDR2 SVGAGI (reference sequence). This CDR3 is built from 16 residues. The CDR3 sequence is CASSYRTSGTSYEQYF. Here the CDR3 DNA reads TGTGCCAGCAGTTACCGGACTAGCGGGACCTCCTACGAGCAGTACTTC.

The CDR3, as DNA: TGCGCCACCGGGGGGGCAGGGCGGGAGACCCAGTACTTC. Amino acids: CATGGAGRETQYF. This chain joins TRBV10-2 and TRBJ2-5; 8 nucleotides agree with TRBD2. CDR3 length: 13 amino acids. Losses at the gene ends were 10 bases for V and 5 bases for J; bases not matched to a gene: 9. CDR1 and CDR2 (germline): WSHSY, SAAADI.

The chain carries TRBV10-3 and TRBJ2-3; 14 positions agree with TRBD2. Germline CDR1 ENHRY, CDR2 SYGVKD. The ends lost 6 bases at V and 0 bases at J; junction bases unmatched: 5. This CDR3 region has 17 residues. The CDR3 reads CAIRPGLAGASTDTQYF. CDR3 DNA sequence: TGTGCCATCAGGCCGGGACTAGCGGGGGCTAGCACAGATACGCAGTATTTT.

The chain recombines TRBV5-1 with TRBJ2-7, with a tentative D call TRBD1 (6 bases). Germline CDR1 and CDR2: SGHRS and YFSETQ. This CDR3 spans 12 amino acids. V was trimmed by 5 bases and J by 1 base, leaving 7 bases between them. CDR3 bases: TGCGCCAGCAGAGGGGGTTCCTACGAGCAGTACTTC. This codes for CASRGGSYEQYF. Using reference TRBV5-1 and TRBJ2-7 for the parts outside the CDR3, the full variable domain is KAGVTQTPRYLIKTRGQQVTLSCSPISGHRSVSWYQQTPGQGLQFLFEYFSETQRNKGNFPGRFSGRQFSNSRSEMNVSTLELGDSALYLCASRGGSYEQYFGPGTRLTVT.

The chain uses TRBV5-1 and TRBJ2-7, with 7 nucleotides matching TRBD2. The CDR3 spans 14 residues. Unmatched junction bases numbered 6, after V lost 4 bases and J lost 2 bases. The germline gives CDR1 SGHRS, CDR2 YFSETQ. CDR3: CASSRGGGAYEQYF. Here the CDR3 DNA reads TGCGCCAGCAGCCGCGGGGGAGGGGCCTACGAGCAGTACTTC.

The chain combines TRBV19 with TRBJ2-7, with 9 bases that match TRBD1. CDR1 is LNHDA and CDR2 is SQIVND in the germline V gene (reference sequence). This CDR3 contains 14 residues. The J segment lost 5 bases and the V segment lost 7 bases, leaving 9 bases of the junction unmatched. The CDR3 nucleotides are TGTGCCAGTAATCCGGGACAGGGAAGGCACGAGCAGTACTTC. This codes for CASNPGQGRHEQYF.

This clone was observed a single time. The rearrangement joins TRBV11-2 to TRBJ2-1; the D is unclear. The germline V and J ends were trimmed by 0 bases and 10 bases, with 13 bases remaining between them. The CDR3 extends over 14 amino acids. Germline CDR1 SGHAT, CDR2 FQNNGV. The CDR3: CASSLENSLSEQFF. The CDR3 bases are TGTGCCAGCAGCTTAGAAAATAGCCTTAGCGAGCAGTTCTTC.

V and J are TRBV6-5 and TRBJ2-7; TRBD1 is a possible D gene (6 bases). From germline, CDR1 is MNHEY and CDR2 SVGAGI. This CDR3 is 12 amino acids long. V shed 8 bases and J shed 2 bases, with 10 bases lying between them. The CDR3 reads CASRTVTYEQYF. CDR3 in DNA: TGTGCCAGCCGGACAGTTACCTACGAGCAGTACTTC.

To note about this clone: An end of the junction does not agree with germline; a read error may underlie this. The V and J genes are TRBV7-9 and TRBJ2-7; perhaps TRBD1 as D (6 bases). Germline V gives CDR1 SEHNR, CDR2 FQNEAQ (reference sequence). This CDR3 spans 18 amino acids. The chain's CDR3 is CSSSLGWGRGRVAYEQYF. For the CDR3, the DNA is TGTTCCAGCAGCTTAGGATGGGGGCGAGGCAGGGTCGCCTACGAGCAGTACTTC.

The chain carries TRBV30 and TRBJ2-1, with 11 bases lining up with TRBD1. The CDR3 spans 16 residues. V shed 0 bases, J shed 7 bases, and the junction held 8 bases outside the gene matches. CDR1 is GTSNPN, CDR2 SVGIG, per germline (reference sequence). The CDR3 DNA is TGTGCCTGGAGTGTACTAGGGACAGGGGGGACTAATGAGCAGTTCTTC. Residues: CAWSVLGTGGTNEQFF.

The chain has TRBV11-2 and TRBJ2-1; 10 nucleotides line up with TRBD1. Germline V gives CDR1 SGHAT, CDR2 FQNNGV. This CDR3 spans 14 amino acids. V gave up 7 bases and J gave up 6 bases; unmatched junction bases: 6. This CDR3 reads CASIRTGGFNEQFF. The CDR3 nucleotides are TGTGCCAGCATCAGGACAGGGGGATTCAATGAGCAGTTCTTC.

The chain joins TRBV29-1 to TRBJ2-3; D gene unclear. CDR3 length equals 13 residues. Trimming took 1 base from V and 5 from J, leaving 10 bases between them. CDR1 and CDR2 from the germline V gene are SQVTM and ANQGSEA. CDR3 region: CSVEVTAEDTQYF. The CDR3 nucleotides read TGCAGCGTTGAAGTCACGGCGGAAGATACGCAGTATTTT.

The chain couples TRBV5-5 to TRBJ2-5; no definite D call. CDR3 length: 15 residues. Germline V gene sequence: CDR1 SGHKS, CDR2 YYEKEE (reference sequence). V was trimmed by 0 bases and J by 2 bases, leaving 11 bases between them. The CDR3 coding sequence is TGTGCCAGCAGCTTGGGTTGGGCCATTCAAGAGACCCAGTACTTC. Its translation is CASSLGWAIQETQYF.

The chain recombines TRBV7-9 with TRBJ2-7, with D perhaps TRBD1 (5 bases). The V and J ends lost 3 bases and 2 bases respectively, with 11 bases between them. CDR1 and CDR2 (germline): SEHNR, FQNEAQ (reference sequence). This CDR3 region has 14 residues. DNA for the CDR3: TGTGCCAGCAGCTTTGGCCAGGGTCCCTACGAGCAGTACTTC. Amino acid sequence: CASSFGQGPYEQYF.

This chain uses TRBV11-3 with TRBJ1-1; 10 bases are shared with TRBD1. J lost 3 bases, V lost 5 bases, and 6 bases had no gene match. This CDR3 has 15 amino acids. CDR1 and CDR2 from the germline V gene are SGHNT and YENEEA. The CDR3 loop reads CASSKTGGYYTEAFF. CDR3 DNA: TGTGCCAGCAGCAAGACAGGGGGCTATTACACTGAAGCTTTCTTT. Looking up the rest from reference TRBV11-3 and TRBJ1-1 gives the full variable domain: EAGVVQSPRYKIIEKKQPVAFWCNPISGHNTLYWYLQNLGQGPELLIRYENEEAVDDSQLPKDRFSAERLKGVDSTLKIQPAELGDSAVYLCASSKTGGYYTEAFFGQGTRLTVV.

V usage is TRBV10-1 and J usage is TRBJ1-2; no reliable D call. The germline V gene has CDR1 WNHNN and CDR2 SYGVQD (reference sequence). Trimming cost V 5 bases and J 5 bases, with 9 bases left between them. There are 12 residues in the CDR3. CDR3 coding DNA: TGCGCCAGCAGTACAGCCTTTTATGGCTACACCTTC. It codes for CASSTAFYGYTF.

This sequence joins TRBV5-1 and TRBJ1-1, with TRBD1 as a possible D gene (5 bases). The CDR3 is made up of 16 amino acids. In germline, CDR1 is SGHRS, CDR2 YFSETQ. V lost 2 bases and J 1 base, leaving 15 bases between the germline ends. The chain's CDR3 is CASSFEGRWRNTEAFF. The CDR3 bases are TGCGCCAGCAGCTTCGAGGGGAGGTGGAGGAACACTGAAGCTTTCTTT.

The V call is TRBV7-9, the J call TRBJ2-7; TRBD1 aligns across 10 bases. Germline values: CDR1 SEHNR, CDR2 FQNEAQ (reference sequence). The length of the CDR3 is 16 residues. V was pared by 5 bases and J by 2 bases, with 9 bases of the junction left unmatched. CDR3 DNA: TGTGCCAGCAGCACAACCCCGGACAGGGGGGCCTACGAGCAGTACTTC. Its translation: CASSTTPDRGAYEQYF.

The chain couples TRBV30 to TRBJ2-7; D gene ambiguous. Germline V CDR1 and CDR2: GTSNPN, SVGIG (reference sequence). The CDR3 is 15 amino acids. Deletions cut 4 bases from V and 1 base from J, with 17 bases between. CDR3 region: CAWTPRLRFSYEQYF. In DNA, the CDR3 is TGTGCCTGGACCCCCCGGTTGCGCTTTTCCTACGAGCAGTACTTC.

The rearrangement uses TRBV2 and TRBJ2-7; D perhaps matches TRBD2 (5 bases). Between the trimmed V and J ends, which lost 4 bases and 4 bases, there was a span of 23 bases. The CDR3 has 17 amino acids. Looked up from germline, CDR1 is SNHLY and CDR2 is FYNNEI. CDR3 DNA: TGTGCCAGCAGTGGATATGGCCGGGATCATAAAAAGTACGAGCAGTACTTC. Translation gives CASSGYGRDHKKYEQYF.

V usage is TRBV9 and J usage is TRBJ2-1; 9 positions match TRBD2. CDR1 is SGDLS and CDR2 is YYNGEE in the germline V gene. The CDR3 has 15 residues. The V gene end was trimmed by 4 bases and the J gene end by 4 bases; junction bases not matched to a gene: 6. CDR3 sequence (DNA): TGTGCCAGCAGCTCGACTAGCGGTGATTACAATGAGCAGTTCTTC. It codes for CASSSTSGDYNEQFF. The variable domain in full, with the rest retrieved from reference TRBV9 and TRBJ2-1, is DSGVTQTPKHLITATGQRVTLRCSPRSGDLSVYWYQQSLDQGLQFLIQYYNGEERAKGNILERFSAQQFPDLHSELNLSSLELGDSALYFCASSSTSGDYNEQFFGPGTRLTVL.

The chain combines TRBV27 with TRBJ2-3; no firm D call. Trimming took off 3 bases at V and 0 bases at J, with 19 bases between the two ends. The CDR3 loop spans 18 amino acids. Per germline, CDR1 MNHEY and CDR2 SMNVEV (reference sequence). The CDR3 reads CASSFRGLGGKSTDTQYF. In DNA form, the CDR3 reads TGTGCCAGCAGTTTTCGCGGTCTGGGTGGTAAAAGCACAGATACGCAGTATTTT.